This entry features one TCR beta chain sequence. Those who participated ranged in age from about 18 to 89 years and resided in about two dozen US areas. The source of the sample is a study of blood T cell repertoires in COVID-19. Sequencing was performed with immunoSEQ multiplex PCR; in TCRdb, only in-frame clones are kept and a portion is missing. Here the sample spans approximately 230,000 clones, about nine tenths being singletons. Germline-derived CDR1 and CDR2 are SQVTM and ANQGSEA. There are 14 residues in the CDR3. Trimming removed 6 bases at V and 2 bases at J, with 16 bases between. Sequenced material: PBMCs or T cells enriched from blood (not recorded which). This TCR came from a man aged 35 to 55 who had recovered from COVID-19. The chain is built from TRBV29-1 and TRBJ1-2; a possible D gene is TRBD1 (5 bases). The CDR3 DNA is TGCAGCGTCTGGGATTTCACAGGAAACTATGGCTACACCTTC. Protein sequence: CSVWDFTGNYGYTF.